Given below is one T cell receptor beta chain in context. Antigen unknown. Method: immunoSEQ multiplex PCR; TCRdb's copy keeps in-frame clones and lacks some. The sample carries about 2 million clones, roughly 94% recorded once. Donors had no recently reported acute infections or vaccinations and were HIV-negative. The CDR3 is 16 amino acids. The trim removed 0 bases at V and 2 bases at J, leaving 2 bases unmatched. In germline, CDR1 is WSHSY, CDR2 SAAADI. The sample comes from a study of shared clonotypes between healthy human individuals. Study-wide background: Sampling drew on donors who were a couple of women and a few men aged 18 to 49.

Study results and limitations: Naive subsets usually exceeded memory subsets in estimated richness. With few donors, the genetic and exposure-history diversity represented was limited.

This chain joins TRBV10-2 and TRBJ1-3; 9 nucleotides match TRBD1. This clonotype was obtained from a man between 18 and 29 years old in good health. Sequencing was done on a sample of naive CD4+ T cells sorted from blood. Described subset: CD45RA+ positively selected. The CDR3 DNA sequence: TGCGCCAGCAGTGAGTCCCGGACAGGGGCTGGAAACACCATATATTTT. Its translation is CASSESRTGAGNTIYF.